A selection of T cell receptor beta chains follows, all from one sample in a study of blood T cell repertoires in COVID-19. Some clones are missing from TCRdb's copy, which holds only in-frame ones; the method was immunoSEQ multiplex PCR. The data show 22,000 or so clones, roughly 90% seen once. The sample was peripheral blood. These receptors were taken from a woman in her sixties with active COVID-19. The CDR3 runs from the conserved cysteine through the conserved F or W. Fields, in order: clone size, D gene, V gene, J gene, CDR3 length, CDR3 DNA, CDR3 protein. A D gene is named only where the DNA matches it firmly. Some rows have no size entry. The others give once, few or many, or a class for an expanded clone.

>.|.|TRBV29-1|TRBJ2-7|14
TGCAGCGTTGCCATCCGGACTGCCTCCTACGAGCAGTACTTC
CSVAIRTASYEQYF
>.|.|TRBV10-3|TRBJ2-1|15
TGTGCCATCAGGCCCCCCCCGGCGGACTACAATGAGCAGTTCTTC
CAIRPPPADYNEQFF
>.|.|TRBV6-5|TRBJ1-1|14
TGTGCCAGCAGGACTGCAGGGGAGTACACTGAAGCTTTCTTT
CASRTAGEYTEAFF
>.|.|TRBV19|TRBJ2-7|15
TGTGCCAGTAGTATATCCTCCGGGGGACCCTACGAGCAGTACTTC
CASSISSGGPYEQYF
>.|.|TRBV7-2|TRBJ2-1|17
TGTGCCAGCAGCTTAGGCCGCATAAAGAGCTCCTACAATGAGCAGTTCTTC
CASSLGRIKSSYNEQFF
>.|TRBD1|TRBV27|TRBJ1-6|15
TGTGCCAGCAGTTTAAGGGGGCGCGGTAATTCACCCCTCCACTTT
CASSLRGRGNSPLHF
>once|.|TRBV7-2|TRBJ1-2|12
TGTGCCAGCAGCTGGGGGGACTATGGCTACACCTTC
CASSWGDYGYTF
>once|.|TRBV7-2|TRBJ1-3|15
TGTGCCAGCAGCCCCTTGCGGTCCTCTGGAAACACCATATATTTT
CASSPLRSSGNTIYF
>.|TRBD1|TRBV5-8|TRBJ1-3|16
TGTGCCAGCAGCCCTCGGACAGGGAGATCGGGAAACACCATATATTTT
CASSPRTGRSGNTIYF
>once|.|TRBV19|TRBJ2-1|15
TGTGCCAGTAGTCAGAACGGGGGAAAGTACAATGAGCAGTTCTTC
CASSQNGGKYNEQFF
>once|.|TRBV7-9|TRBJ1-2|14
TGTGCCAGCAGCCAGAGGACAGTAAACTATGGCTACACCTTC
CASSQRTVNYGYTF
>.|TRBD1|TRBV12-5|TRBJ1-3|16
TGTGCTAGTGGTTTGGTACGGCCAGGGGGTGGAAACACCATATATTTT
CASGLVRPGGGNTIYF
>.|.|TRBV7-9|TRBJ2-1|16
TGTGCCAGCAGCTTAGTACGCAGGGGTACCCACTATGAGCAGTTCTTC
CASSLVRRGTHYEQFF
>.|.|TRBV7-9|TRBJ1-1|19
TGTGCCAGCAGCTTAGGGGCCGGGGGAACTACGACGAAGAACACTGAAGCTTTCTTT
CASSLGAGGTTTKNTEAFF
>.|.|TRBV10-1|TRBJ2-7|15
TGCGCCAGCAGTGAGTCTTTGGGCAGGCCATACGAGCAGTACTTC
CASSESLGRPYEQYF
>.|TRBD1|TRBV12-5|TRBJ2-2|16
TGTGCTAGTGGTTTGGTTTTAGGGGGCCACACCGGGGAGCTGTTTTTT
CASGLVLGGHTGELFF
>.|.|TRBV10-3|TRBJ1-5|13
TGTGCCATCAGATCCGGGGAGCCGGGGCCCCAGCATTTT
CAIRSGEPGPQHF
>.|TRBD2|TRBV6-4|TRBJ2-1|15
TGTGCCAGCAGCCTCAGCGGGGGGGCCTGGAATGAGCAGTTCTTC
CASSLSGGAWNEQFF
>.|TRBD1|TRBV5-1|TRBJ1-3|16
TGCGCCAGCAGCTTGGGACAGGGGTACCCTGGAAACACCATATATTTT
CASSLGQGYPGNTIYF
>.|.|TRBV6-5|TRBJ2-4|15
TGTGCCAGCAAGCAGGGGCGATTAGCCAAAAACATTCAGTACTTC
CASKQGRLAKNIQYF
>.|.|TRBV6-4|TRBJ2-2|14
TGTGCCAGCAGTGAGGAGAAAGGTGGCGGGGAGCTGTTTTTT
CASSEEKGGGELFF
>.|.|TRBV5-6|TRBJ1-6|14
TGTGCCAGCAGCCACAACCGCGGAAATTCACCCCTCCACTTT
CASSHNRGNSPLHF